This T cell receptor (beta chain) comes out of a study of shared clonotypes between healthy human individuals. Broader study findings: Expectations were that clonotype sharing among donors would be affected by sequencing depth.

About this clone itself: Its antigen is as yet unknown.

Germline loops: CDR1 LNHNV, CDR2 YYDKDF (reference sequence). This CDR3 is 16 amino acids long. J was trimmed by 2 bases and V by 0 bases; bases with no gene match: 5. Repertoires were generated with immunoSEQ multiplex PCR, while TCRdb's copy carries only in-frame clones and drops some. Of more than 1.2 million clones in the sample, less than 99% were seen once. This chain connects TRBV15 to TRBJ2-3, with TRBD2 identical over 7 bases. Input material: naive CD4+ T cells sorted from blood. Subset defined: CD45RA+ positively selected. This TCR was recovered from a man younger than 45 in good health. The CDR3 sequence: CATSRERGTFTDTQYF. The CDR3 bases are TGTGCCACCAGCAGAGAGCGGGGGACTTTCACAGATACGCAGTATTTT.